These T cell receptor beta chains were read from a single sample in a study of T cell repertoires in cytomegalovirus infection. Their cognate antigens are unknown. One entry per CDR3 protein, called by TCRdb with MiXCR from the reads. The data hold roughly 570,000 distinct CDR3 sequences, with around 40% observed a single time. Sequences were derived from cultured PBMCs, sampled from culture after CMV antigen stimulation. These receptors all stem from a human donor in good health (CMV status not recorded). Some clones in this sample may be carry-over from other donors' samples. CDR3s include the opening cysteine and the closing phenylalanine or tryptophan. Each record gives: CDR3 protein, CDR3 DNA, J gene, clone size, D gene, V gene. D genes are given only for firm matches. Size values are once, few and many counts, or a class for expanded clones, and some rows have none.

cdr3_aa: CASSPGTTRGETQYF
cdr3_nt: TGTGCCAGCAGCCCAGGGACGACCCGGGGAGAGACCCAGTACTTC
j_call: TRBJ2-5
clone_size: .
d_call: .
v_call: TRBV7-6

cdr3_aa: CSVDFQETQYF
cdr3_nt: TGCAGCGTCGATTTTCAAGAGACCCAGTACTTC
j_call: TRBJ2-5
clone_size: .
d_call: .
v_call: TRBV29-1

cdr3_aa: CASSFRRDRGANEQFF
cdr3_nt: TGTGCCAGCAGCTTTCGCCGGGACAGGGGCGCCAATGAGCAGTTCTTC
j_call: TRBJ2-1
clone_size: .
d_call: TRBD1
v_call: TRBV7-8

cdr3_aa: CASTWGGDTEAFF
cdr3_nt: TGTGCCAGCACCTGGGGGGGGGACACTGAAGCTTTCTTT
j_call: TRBJ1-1
clone_size: many
d_call: .
v_call: TRBV7-8

cdr3_aa: CASSLQRGSTDTQYF
cdr3_nt: TGTGCCAGCAGCCTACAACGGGGGAGCACAGATACGCAGTATTTT
j_call: TRBJ2-3
clone_size: .
d_call: .
v_call: TRBV7-2

cdr3_aa: CASREGLAGAGELFF
cdr3_nt: TGTGCCAGCCGCGAGGGACTAGCGGGAGCCGGGGAGCTGTTTTTT
j_call: TRBJ2-2
clone_size: .
d_call: TRBD2
v_call: TRBV7-9

cdr3_aa: CAWRAYTGFNYGYTF
cdr3_nt: TGTGCCTGGAGAGCCTACACGGGATTTAACTATGGCTACACCTTC
j_call: TRBJ1-2
clone_size: .
d_call: .
v_call: TRBV30

cdr3_aa: CASSIWQGGTGELFF
cdr3_nt: TGTGCCAGTAGTATCTGGCAGGGAGGGACCGGGGAGCTGTTTTTT
j_call: TRBJ2-2
clone_size: .
d_call: TRBD2
v_call: TRBV19

cdr3_aa: CASSLYRGNTEAFF
cdr3_nt: TGTGCCAGCAGCTTATACAGAGGGAACACTGAAGCTTTCTTT
j_call: TRBJ1-1
clone_size: many
d_call: .
v_call: TRBV7-2

cdr3_aa: CASSLEPGGNNSPLHF
cdr3_nt: TGTGCCAGCAGCCTAGAGCCGGGGGGTAATAATTCACCCCTCCACTTT
j_call: TRBJ1-6
clone_size: few
d_call: .
v_call: TRBV7-2

cdr3_aa: CATSTRGGDEQFF
cdr3_nt: TGTGCCACCAGCACTAGGGGGGGGGATGAGCAGTTCTTC
j_call: TRBJ2-1
clone_size: .
d_call: .
v_call: TRBV15